This T cell receptor beta chain was sequenced for a study of T cell responses to AZD1222 COVID-19 vaccine (dated by TCRdb to 2020 to 2022). As for the study more broadly: AZD1222 recipients given second doses at about 4 weeks or at about 12 weeks were pooled, since spike-specific TCR depth and breadth were not found to differ between the two schedules. TCR sequencing covered about 230 trial participants: nearly 210 given two doses of AZD1222 and 26 given two doses of MenACWY control vaccine. Enrollment into the trials was organized by age into subgroups of 18-55, 56-69 and 70-plus years, and those subgroups contained roughly 150, 30 and 60 TCR-sequenced participants, respectively. Here is what the overall study found, with its caveats: The 56-69-year group was small, and its depth increase did not reach significance, likely because of low power. A significant rise in spike-specific TCR breadth and depth was observed after two AZD1222 doses relative to day 0 and relative to MenACWY recipients. Because no day 14 peak-response samples were available, repertoires were characterized only after the peak T cell response. Participants were mostly white British and included more females than males, and it was suggested by the authors that clonal diversity may have been underestimated. Reportedly, close to half of the unique spike-specific TCRs recognized epitopes lying outside the regions that are mutated in the B.1.351 and B.1.1.7 variants. The vaccine-associated CD4 TCRs covered the entire spike protein, and the dominant responses fell in regions 160-218 and 743-854. Only six or seven AZD1222 recipients were SARS-CoV-2 seropositive at baseline, limiting conclusions about previously exposed vaccinees.

The CDR3 regions of human TCRbeta chains were analyzed by immunosequencing. As for the authors' bioinformatics: TCRs in the repertoires were matched against a reference library of SARS-CoV-2-specific TCRs that had been generated with the MIRA antigen-specificity platform. Breadth was defined as the fraction of unique TCRs that were SARS-CoV-2-associated, and depth was defined as the fraction of total T cells that were SARS-CoV-2-associated. Using the MIRA data, every spike-specific TCR was mapped to the spike region that the TCR reacted to and assigned to either a CD4 or a CD8 class. Log10-transformed breadth and depth values were compared by one-way ANOVA with Sidak's multiple comparisons tests. The table comes from immuneACCESS by way of TCRdb, which keeps in-frame sequences with V and J called. Part of the clones is missing from these tables; in studies checked, under half for an unresolved V gene and the rest for unknown reasons. V, J and clone size are those of that table, while D and trimming were read from the DNA. This sample has about 92,000 clones in its table, and approximately 88% of those were observed once. Of the sample, about 2.5% is held by the ten largest clones.

Remarks on this clone: This receptor's antigen is unknown. The record has no base qualities; no much larger clone is one base away.

Here V drops 1 base and J drops 4 bases, and the junction holds 9 bases not matched to any gene. CDR1 SNHLY and CDR2 FYNNEI are derived from the germline V gene. Its CDR3 holds 17 amino acids, cysteine through phenylalanine. Only the CDR3 DNA stays, 51 bases, in frame from base 1. The time point label corresponds to: baseline before first vaccination. Vaccinee samples came from UK trials COV001 and COV002, including a single-blind randomized controlled phase 2/3 trial of AZD1222 (ChAdOx1 nCoV-19) in healthy adults. For TCRbeta chain sequencing, PBMC samples from trial participants were taken at day 0 and at day 28 after the second dose.

Specimen: peripheral blood, collected on day 0 of AZD1222 vaccination. The sequence links TRBV2 to TRBJ1-5; TRBD1 aligns with 8 central bases. The source is an adult in good health. The nucleotides are TGTGCCAGCAGTGAAGTCCCCCGGACAGGGCTGAATCAGCCCCAGCATTTT. It translates to CASSEVPRTGLNQPQHF.